This paragraph covers one TCR beta chain sequence. This receptor's antigen is unknown. No clone much larger than this one lies a single base away; base qualities are absent. The receptor library was made with the immunoSEQ multiplex PCR assay. The multiplex PCR relied on a mix of 60 forward primers for TCR Vbeta segments and 13 reverse primers for TCR Jbeta segments. The CDR3 region of rearranged TCR beta genes was amplified from genomic DNA by a multiplex PCR assay. Amplified TCR beta libraries were sequenced as 87-base-pair reads on the Illumina HiSeq System. The study's processing was this. A later analysis tallied 70 million to 100 million unique TCR beta chains across the 700 or so repertoires, and around 10 million of those chains were shared by two or more donors. Raw reads were error-corrected and collapsed into unique sequences by a nearest-neighbor algorithm in which closely related sequences were merged to remove PCR and sequencing errors. Alignment of CDR3 sequences to IMGT reference sequences was used to assign V, D and J gene segments. For a sequence to be retained, at least a six-nucleotide match to both a V gene segment and a J gene segment was required. A rearrangement counted as productive if the CDR3 had no stop codons and remained in frame with V and J, and every other rearrangement counted as non-productive. Following IMGT convention, CDR3 was defined as the stretch from the second conserved V-encoded cysteine to the conserved J-encoded phenylalanine. Sequences without an unambiguous match to a single V gene segment were excluded from the earlier analysis of several hundred of the donors. In an earlier analysis of approximately 560 of the donors, a V segment was called functional when productive rearrangements were above 56.7%, and segregating when the standard deviation between donors exceeded 5%. A statistical classification framework was developed to diagnose cytomegalovirus status using the catalog of TCR beta chain sequences. A later analysis assigned V and J genes by comparing TCR nucleotide sequences with IMGT/GENE-DB human TR gene sequences. In a later analysis, CDR3 sequences and most-parsimonious VDJ recombination scenarios were assigned using the TCRdist pipeline. In a later analysis, each TCR beta chain was defined by its CDR3 amino acid sequence together with its V-gene family, and reads without a unique V-gene family were excluded. A later analysis removed roughly 590 highly shared, low-generation-probability nucleotide sequences to deal with suspected cross-contamination and a sequencing artifact. A later analysis calculated a clonal expansion index for each public chain from normalized within-repertoire ranks of inferred template counts. In a later analysis, generation probabilities were computed with a VDJ recombination model fitted to out-of-frame rearrangements, and the resulting probabilities were checked against IGoR. In a later analysis, hypergeometric tests were used to score TCR-TCR, TCR-HLA and TCR-CMV co-occurrence, with a repertoire-size bias correction applied to TCR pairs. In a later analysis, false discovery rates were estimated by permuting HLA or CMV assignments 20 times. In a later analysis, co-occurring TCRs were grouped using DBSCAN, with TCRdist sequence similarity added in when clustering inside HLA-allele-positive subsets. Repertoires with fewer than 30,000 or more than 120,000 public chains, plus five repertoires with anomalous nucleotide sharing, were excluded from co-occurrence clustering. This immuneACCESS table, as held by TCRdb, lists in-frame sequences with V and J called but not all clones. Of the missing ones, under half trace to an unresolved V gene in checked studies; the others have no known cause. V, J and clone size derive from that table, while D and trimming were established from the DNA sequence. The sample table records under 130,000 clones; around 86% of these occur just once. The ten largest account for around 6.9% of the sample.

The data originate from a study of cytomegalovirus exposure and HLA in healthy donors (TCRdb year 2017). About the full investigation: In an earlier analysis of approximately 500 of the donors, around 290 Gb of sequence data and 100 million or so unique TCR beta sequences from 180 million or so T cells were reported. About 300 gigabases of sequencing data and 78 million or so unique TCR sequences were included in an early release covering roughly 600 HLA-typed donors. Of the 398 genotyped donors, 65% to 90% fell in the genetic ancestry cluster associated with self-reported Caucasian donors. The study aimed to test whether cataloging public T cell receptors could reveal signatures of past pathogen exposure. The study profiled the T cell repertoires of fewer than 850 subjects by immunosequencing and related them to cytomegalovirus serostatus. Along with the roughly 670-subject first cohort, a separate validation cohort of over 90 different subjects was used. The study combined high-throughput TCR immunosequencing, statistical association of individual TCRs with disease status, and machine learning to predict cytomegalovirus infection status. In a later analysis, previously published TCR beta repertoires from some 640 donors were re-analyzed and high-resolution HLA genotyping was added so that TCR occurrence patterns could be studied. The later analysis used no new phenotypic data to find candidate immune exposures, relying instead on TCR beta sequences and their occurrence across donors. In an earlier analysis of 500 to 650 of the donors, high-throughput TCR beta sequencing was used to judge whether each TCR beta V gene segment behaved as functional or pseudogenic. Donor age, sex, ethnicity and CMV serostatus were compiled together with the repertoire data. In a later genetic analysis, genome-wide SNP genotypes for about three fifths of the 666 donors were used, and that subset was treated as a discovery cohort. All discovery cohort repertoires had been generated using a single sequencing platform. Both class I and class II loci were covered by HLA typing, at four-digit resolution. Typing coverage varied by locus: roughly 620-640 donors for A, B, C, DRB1 and DQB1; roughly 520 for DQA1; 600 to 610 for DPA1; around 450 for DPB1. Because of strong linkage in the cohort, five DR-DQ haplotypes were treated as single units for association and clustering. Across some 400 genotyped donors of the cohort, an average of about 240,000 unique TCR beta nucleotide sequences per donor were sequenced, and 15% to 20% of those sequences were non-productive.

The cohort comprised 666 healthy bone marrow donors. At the time of sampling, all cohort members were nominally healthy, though unrecorded immune exposures were likely present. The donor tested CMV seropositive, placing the donor among the 289 seropositive members of the cohort. Every donor gave a peripheral blood sample, and the peripheral blood mononuclear cells from that sample were used for TCR beta sequencing. Genomic DNA was extracted from the blood cell samples with the Qiagen DNeasy Blood Extraction Kit. Taken from the germline V gene, the CDR1 and CDR2 loops are SGHRS and YFSETQ. Relative to germline, V is 4 bases shorter and J is 4 bases shorter, with 12 bases between their ends. Including the terminal cysteine and phenylalanine, the CDR3 comprises 13 residues. CDR3 DNA is the only sequence kept; it has 39 bases, read in frame from the first base. Overall study outcomes, separate from this receptor: Strong co-occurrence of HLA alleles, especially DR and DQ, made assigning TCR associations to individual alleles difficult. According to a later analysis, most CMV-associated TCR beta chains appeared to be HLA-restricted, and the HLA associations seemed to be driven largely by CMV exposure. A cluster of highly shared sequence variants was judged likely to be a technical artifact of the sequencing pipeline. Over 15 rarely observed V segments, including chromosome 9 orphons, were excluded from the earlier analysis of 550 to 700 of the donors because counts were too low. The classifier was reported to diagnose cytomegalovirus status with high specificity and sensitivity in both the original and validation cohorts. Most TCR sequences were seen in very few donors, while some public TCRs were found in many individuals. A later genetic analysis associated a missense DCLRE1C variant with V-gene and J-gene trimming of TCR beta chains, and an independent cohort replicated the association. Broadly in line with IMGT annotations, most TCR beta V segments showed up in productive rearrangements about 87% or about 30% of the time in an earlier analysis of approximately 640 of the donors. According to a later analysis, parvovirus B19, influenza, CMV and Epstein-Barr virus appeared linked to several top co-occurrence clusters. A few of the identified cytomegalovirus-associated TCR beta chains were confirmed in vitro to be specific for cytomegalovirus antigens. The study gave a list of under 200 TCR beta chains associated with cytomegalovirus. Because some donors lacked HLA typing at each locus, the association tests relied only on the typed subset. Roughly uniform sequencing depth across donors was assumed in presence/absence analyses, although this assumption may not hold. According to the authors, the approach could potentially be generalized to other disease states and immunological phenotypes. Linkage disequilibrium might explain the correlated functional status among segregating V segments, but an unknown experimental factor could not be ruled out. This cohort had only TCR beta chains sequenced, and the lack of alpha or paired-chain data limited which features could be detected. A further reported finding was that TCR beta sequences accurately predicted the HLA-A and HLA-B alleles for most subjects in the first cohort. Immune exposure information for the cohort was limited to CMV serostatus. In a later analysis, TCR association rates were found to vary across HLA loci, with the most associated TCRs seen for DRB1 alleles and the fewest for HLA-C alleles. According to a later genetic analysis, donors in an Asian-associated ancestry cluster had fewer N-insertions in productive TCRs than the roughly 670-donor mean. A later analysis associated about 16,000 TCR beta sequences with specific HLA alleles at a false discovery rate of 0.05. In a later analysis, HLA-associated TCR beta chains were found to be more clonally expanded and to have lower generation probabilities than equally common non-associated chains. Because the 87-base-pair reads could not distinguish some IMGT-functional V segments, including TRBV6-2 and TRBV6-3, those segments were excluded.

The receptor comes from a man in his thirties or forties in good health and CMV-seropositive. Sequencing was performed on PBMCs. The chain is made from TRBV5-1 and TRBJ2-7; 6 matching bases give a weak D call of TRBD1. The CDR3 corresponds to CASSVDRAYEQYF. The DNA reads TGCGCCAGCAGCGTGGACAGAGCTTACGAGCAGTACTTC. With the rest looked up from the reference TRBV5-1 and TRBJ2-7 genes rather than sequenced, the full variable domain is KAGVTQTPRYLIKTRGQQVTLSCSPISGHRSVSWYQQTPGQGLQFLFEYFSETQRNKGNFPGRFSGRQFSNSRSEMNVSTLELGDSALYLCASSVDRAYEQYFGPGTRLTVT.